A selection of T cell receptor beta chains follows, all from one sample in a study of blood T cell repertoires in COVID-19. Data came from immunoSEQ multiplex PCR; TCRdb stores just in-frame clones and leaves some out. The sample shows 150,000 to 180,000 clones, around 85% of them seen only once. Sequenced: peripheral blood. Every receptor here comes from a man between 60 and 75 years old with COVID-19, enrolled during active disease. The CDR3 runs from the conserved cysteine through the conserved F or W. The D gene is left open where the match is weak. Size is stated for part of the rows, as once, few or many counts, or as a class when the clone is expanded.

D gene: .; J gene: TRBJ2-7; clone size: .; V gene: TRBV7-6; CDR3 DNA: TGTGCCAGCAGCTTAGGACAGCCCTACGAGCAGTACTTC; CDR3 protein: CASSLGQPYEQYF
D gene: TRBD2; J gene: TRBJ2-3; clone size: .; V gene: TRBV2; CDR3 DNA: TGTGCCAGCAGAACTAGCGGGGCAACTAGGGCCACAGATACGCAGTATTTT; CDR3 protein: CASRTSGATRATDTQYF
D gene: .; J gene: TRBJ1-5; clone size: .; V gene: TRBV28; CDR3 DNA: TGTGCCAGCAGCCAACTTAATCAGCCCCAGCATTTT; CDR3 protein: CASSQLNQPQHF
D gene: .; J gene: TRBJ2-5; clone size: .; V gene: TRBV7-3; CDR3 DNA: TGTGCCAGCAGCTTAACACAGGGAAGTGAGACCCAGTACTTC; CDR3 protein: CASSLTQGSETQYF
D gene: TRBD1; J gene: TRBJ1-3; clone size: few; V gene: TRBV7-8; CDR3 DNA: TGTGCCAGCAGCACCCGTCTCCAGGGGGCTTCTGGAAACACCATATATTTT; CDR3 protein: CASSTRLQGASGNTIYF
D gene: .; J gene: TRBJ1-1; clone size: .; V gene: TRBV6-5; CDR3 DNA: TGTGCCAGCGGGTCCGGGGATGGGATGAACACTGAAGCTTTCTTT; CDR3 protein: CASGSGDGMNTEAFF
D gene: TRBD2; J gene: TRBJ2-3; clone size: .; V gene: TRBV6-2/TRBV6-3; CDR3 DNA: TGTGCCAGCAGTTACCGTGGGACTAGCGGGGGGGCCACAGATACGCAGTATTTT; CDR3 protein: CASSYRGTSGGATDTQYF
D gene: TRBD1; J gene: TRBJ2-7; clone size: .; V gene: TRBV11-3; CDR3 DNA: TGTGCCAGCAGCAACCGGGACAGCTACGAGCAGTACTTC; CDR3 protein: CASSNRDSYEQYF
D gene: TRBD1; J gene: TRBJ1-3; clone size: once; V gene: TRBV27; CDR3 DNA: TGTGCCAGCAGTTGGAAGATACCGGGACAGGGGGCGCCTGGAAACACCATATATTTT; CDR3 protein: CASSWKIPGQGAPGNTIYF
D gene: .; J gene: TRBJ1-2; clone size: .; V gene: TRBV29-1; CDR3 DNA: TGCAGCGCCTTTGCAGGAACAGGGAACTATGGCTACACCTTC; CDR3 protein: CSAFAGTGNYGYTF
D gene: .; J gene: TRBJ2-1; clone size: .; V gene: TRBV7-8; CDR3 DNA: TGTGCCAGCAGCGCGATCCGAGGTGAGCAGTTCTTC; CDR3 protein: CASSAIRGEQFF
D gene: TRBD1; J gene: TRBJ2-1; clone size: .; V gene: TRBV7-3; CDR3 DNA: TGTGCCAGCAGCCCGCCGGGACAGGGGGCGGCGAATGAGCAGTTCTTC; CDR3 protein: CASSPPGQGAANEQFF
D gene: .; J gene: TRBJ2-1; clone size: few; V gene: TRBV7-2; CDR3 DNA: TGTGCCAGCAGCCAACACGGGGGTGGAACTCTTGGTGAGCAGTTCTTC; CDR3 protein: CASSQHGGGTLGEQFF
D gene: TRBD2; J gene: TRBJ2-3; clone size: few; V gene: TRBV19; CDR3 DNA: TGTGCCAGCAAGCTAGCGGGGGGGCCTCGTCAAACAGATACGCAGTATTTT; CDR3 protein: CASKLAGGPRQTDTQYF
D gene: .; J gene: TRBJ2-7; clone size: .; V gene: TRBV25-1; CDR3 DNA: TGTGCCAGCAGGGGATCAGGGGCCTACGAGCAGTACTTC; CDR3 protein: CASRGSGAYEQYF
D gene: .; J gene: TRBJ2-7; clone size: .; V gene: TRBV6-5; CDR3 DNA: TGTGCCAGCAGTTCTGGGGGGTACGAGCAGTACTTC; CDR3 protein: CASSSGGYEQYF
D gene: TRBD1; J gene: TRBJ2-1; clone size: .; V gene: TRBV19; CDR3 DNA: TGTGCCAGTAGTAGGGGAGACAGGGGCTCCTACAATGAGCAGTTCTTC; CDR3 protein: CASSRGDRGSYNEQFF
D gene: TRBD1; J gene: TRBJ2-7; clone size: once; V gene: TRBV5-1; CDR3 DNA: TGCGCCAGCAGCTTGGATAGGACAGGGGGCGACGAGCAGTACTTC; CDR3 protein: CASSLDRTGGDEQYF
D gene: TRBD1; J gene: TRBJ1-1; clone size: .; V gene: TRBV12-5; CDR3 DNA: TGTGCTAGTGCACCGGACAGGGTGAACACTGAAGCTTTCTTT; CDR3 protein: CASAPDRVNTEAFF
D gene: .; J gene: TRBJ1-1; clone size: .; V gene: TRBV7-8; CDR3 DNA: TGTGCCAGCAGCTTCGGAAGAGGGTATGTCGGCACTGAAGCTTTCTTT; CDR3 protein: CASSFGRGYVGTEAFF
D gene: TRBD1; J gene: TRBJ1-3; clone size: .; V gene: TRBV19; CDR3 DNA: TGTGCCAGTAGTACCTCCTCCCAGGGGGCCGGAAACACCATATATTTT; CDR3 protein: CASSTSSQGAGNTIYF
D gene: .; J gene: TRBJ1-5; clone size: .; V gene: TRBV2; CDR3 DNA: TGTGCCAGCAGCGCTGGACAAAGTAATCAGCCCCAGCATTTT; CDR3 protein: CASSAGQSNQPQHF
D gene: .; J gene: TRBJ2-2; clone size: few; V gene: TRBV5-1; CDR3 DNA: TGCGCCAGCAGCCCGGGGACACCCACCGGGGAGCTGTTTTTT; CDR3 protein: CASSPGTPTGELFF
D gene: .; J gene: TRBJ1-4; clone size: once; V gene: TRBV28; CDR3 DNA: TGTGCCAGCAGTACGGTGGCGACAGGCGCTTATGAAAAACTGTTTTTT; CDR3 protein: CASSTVATGAYEKLFF
D gene: .; J gene: TRBJ2-1; clone size: .; V gene: TRBV28; CDR3 DNA: TGTGCCAGCACCATCGGGGACTGGCGAAAGCAGTTCTTC; CDR3 protein: CASTIGDWRKQFF
D gene: .; J gene: TRBJ2-7; clone size: .; V gene: TRBV11-3; CDR3 DNA: TGTGCCAGCAGCGCCGAGTCTGGGCGTGGCTACGAGCAGTACTTC; CDR3 protein: CASSAESGRGYEQYF
D gene: .; J gene: TRBJ2-2; clone size: .; V gene: TRBV27; CDR3 DNA: TGTGCCAGCTCAGGGGACCCGAACACCGGGGAGCTGTTTTTT; CDR3 protein: CASSGDPNTGELFF
D gene: .; J gene: TRBJ2-7; clone size: .; V gene: TRBV14; CDR3 DNA: TGTGCCAGCAGCCGGACCGGGACACCTTTCTACGAGCAGTACTTC; CDR3 protein: CASSRTGTPFYEQYF
D gene: TRBD2; J gene: TRBJ2-3; clone size: once; V gene: TRBV29-1; CDR3 DNA: TGCAGCGCAGAGCGGGAGAGCGGGTGGAGCACAGATACGCAGTATTTT; CDR3 protein: CSAERESGWSTDTQYF
D gene: .; J gene: TRBJ2-3; clone size: .; V gene: TRBV7-3; CDR3 DNA: TGTGCCAGCAGCTTTACCGGCCCCGGGGCGCAGTATTTT; CDR3 protein: CASSFTGPGAQYF
D gene: TRBD1; J gene: TRBJ1-6; clone size: .; V gene: TRBV7-8; CDR3 DNA: TGTGCCAGCAGCTCCATCATAGGGGGCGGTTCACCCCTCCACTTT; CDR3 protein: CASSSIIGGGSPLHF
D gene: TRBD1; J gene: TRBJ2-1; clone size: .; V gene: TRBV3-1/TRBV3-2; CDR3 DNA: TGTGCCAGCAGCCAAGGACAGGGGGATTACAATGAGCAGTTCTTC; CDR3 protein: CASSQGQGDYNEQFF
D gene: TRBD2; J gene: TRBJ2-3; clone size: .; V gene: TRBV2; CDR3 DNA: TGTGCCAGCAGACCGGGACTAGCGGGGAGCACAGATACGCAGTATTTT; CDR3 protein: CASRPGLAGSTDTQYF
D gene: .; J gene: TRBJ1-4; clone size: once; V gene: TRBV2; CDR3 DNA: TGTGCCAGCAGTTCAGGATCAACTAATGAAAAACTGTTTTTT; CDR3 protein: CASSSGSTNEKLFF
D gene: .; J gene: TRBJ1-4; clone size: .; V gene: TRBV4-3; CDR3 DNA: TGCGCCAGCAGCCAAACCACAGGGTCAGTTAATGAAAAACTGTTTTTT; CDR3 protein: CASSQTTGSVNEKLFF
D gene: TRBD2; J gene: TRBJ2-5; clone size: .; V gene: TRBV27; CDR3 DNA: TGTGCCAGCAGTCTTTGGACTAGCGGGGGGGCCGGCGAGACCCAGTACTTC; CDR3 protein: CASSLWTSGGAGETQYF
D gene: .; J gene: TRBJ1-5; clone size: .; V gene: TRBV12-3/TRBV12-4; CDR3 DNA: TGTGCCAGCAGTTCCGACTATCAGCCCCAGCATTTT; CDR3 protein: CASSSDYQPQHF
D gene: TRBD1; J gene: TRBJ2-3; clone size: .; V gene: TRBV7-2; CDR3 DNA: TGTGCCAGCAGCTTCCCTCCGACAGGGAGCACAGATACGCAGTATTTT; CDR3 protein: CASSFPPTGSTDTQYF
D gene: .; J gene: TRBJ1-2; clone size: .; V gene: TRBV6-2/TRBV6-3; CDR3 DNA: TGTGCCAGCAGTTACTCCCAGTCTGGAAGACGGGGCTATGGCTACACCTTC; CDR3 protein: CASSYSQSGRRGYGYTF
D gene: TRBD2; J gene: TRBJ2-1; clone size: .; V gene: TRBV7-8; CDR3 DNA: TGTGCCAGCAGCTTACTAGCGGGAGTAACCTACAATGAGCAGTTCTTC; CDR3 protein: CASSLLAGVTYNEQFF